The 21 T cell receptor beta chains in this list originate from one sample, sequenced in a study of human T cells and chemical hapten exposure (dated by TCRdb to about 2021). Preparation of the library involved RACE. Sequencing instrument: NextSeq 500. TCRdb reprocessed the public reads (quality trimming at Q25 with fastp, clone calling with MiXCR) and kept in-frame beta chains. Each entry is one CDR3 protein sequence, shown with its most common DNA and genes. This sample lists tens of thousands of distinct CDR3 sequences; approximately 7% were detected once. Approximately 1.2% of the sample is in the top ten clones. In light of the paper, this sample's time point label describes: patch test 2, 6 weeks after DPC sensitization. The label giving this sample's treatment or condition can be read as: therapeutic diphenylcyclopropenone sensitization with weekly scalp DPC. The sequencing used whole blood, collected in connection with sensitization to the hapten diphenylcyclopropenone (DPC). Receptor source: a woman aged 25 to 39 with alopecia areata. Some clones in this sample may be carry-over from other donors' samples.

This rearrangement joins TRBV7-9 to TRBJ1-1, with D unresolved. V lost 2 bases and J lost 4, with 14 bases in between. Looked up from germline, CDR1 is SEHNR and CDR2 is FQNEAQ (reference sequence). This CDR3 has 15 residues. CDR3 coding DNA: TGTGCCAGCAGCTTATCAGGTTATTTGGGCACTGAAGCTTTCTTT. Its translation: CASSLSGYLGTEAFF. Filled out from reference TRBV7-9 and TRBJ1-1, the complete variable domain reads DTGVSQNPRHKITKRGQNVTFRCDPISEHNRLYWYRQTLGQGPEFLTYFQNEAQLEKSRLLSDRFSAERPKGSFSTLEIQRTEQGDSAMYLCASSLSGYLGTEAFFGQGTRLTVV.

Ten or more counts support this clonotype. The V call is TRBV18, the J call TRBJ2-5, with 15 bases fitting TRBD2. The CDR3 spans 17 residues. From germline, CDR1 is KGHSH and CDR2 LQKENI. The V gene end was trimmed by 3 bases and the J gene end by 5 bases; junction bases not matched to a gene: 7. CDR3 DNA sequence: TGTGCCAGCTCACCGACGAAGGGACTAGCGGGGGGTGAGACCCAGTACTTC. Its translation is CASSPTKGLAGGETQYF.

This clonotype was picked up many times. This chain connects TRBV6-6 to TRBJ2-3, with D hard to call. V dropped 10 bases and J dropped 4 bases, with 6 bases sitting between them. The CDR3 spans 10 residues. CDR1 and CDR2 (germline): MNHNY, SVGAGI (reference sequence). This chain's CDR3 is CATYADTQYF. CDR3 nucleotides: TGTGCCACTTATGCAGATACGCAGTATTTT.

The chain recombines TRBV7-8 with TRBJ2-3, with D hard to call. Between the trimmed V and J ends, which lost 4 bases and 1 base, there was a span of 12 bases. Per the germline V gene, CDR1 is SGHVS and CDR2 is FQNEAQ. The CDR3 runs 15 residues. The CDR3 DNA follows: TGTGCCAGCAGCTGGGGAAGCAGTCGCACAGATACGCAGTATTTT. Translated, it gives CASSWGSSRTDTQYF. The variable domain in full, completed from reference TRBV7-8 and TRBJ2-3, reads GAGVSQSPRYKVAKRGQDVALRCDPISGHVSLFWYQQALGQGPEFLTYFQNEAQLDKSGLPSDRFFAERPEGSVSTLKIQRTQQEDSAVYLCASSWGSSRTDTQYFGPGTRLTVL.

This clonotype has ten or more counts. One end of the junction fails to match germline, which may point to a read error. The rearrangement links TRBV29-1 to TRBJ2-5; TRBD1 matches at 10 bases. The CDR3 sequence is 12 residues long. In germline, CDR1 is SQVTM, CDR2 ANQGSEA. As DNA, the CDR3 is TGCAGCGCCCAACGGGACAGGGGTGCGAGTGGGTTC. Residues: CSAQRDRGASGF. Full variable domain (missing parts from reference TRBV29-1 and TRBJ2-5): SAVISQKPSRDICQRGTSLTIQCQVDSQVTMMFWYRQQPGQSLTLIATANQGSEATYESGFVIDKFPISRPNLTFSTLTVSNMSPEDSSIYLCSAQRDRGASGFGPGTRLLVL.

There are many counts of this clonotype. This CDR3 reads CSVDLGPGGTEAFF. The CDR3 DNA sequence: TGCAGCGTTGATCTGGGGCCGGGGGGCACTGAAGCTTTCTTT. The chain combines TRBV29-1 with TRBJ1-1, with TRBD1 as a possible D gene (5 bases). The CDR3 is made up of 14 amino acids. From germline, CDR1 is SQVTM and CDR2 ANQGSEA. V was trimmed by 3 bases and J by 4 bases, leaving 15 bases between them.

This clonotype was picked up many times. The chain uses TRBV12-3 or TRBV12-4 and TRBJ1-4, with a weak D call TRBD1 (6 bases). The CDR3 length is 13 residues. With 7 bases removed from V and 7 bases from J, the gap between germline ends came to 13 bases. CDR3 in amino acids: CASKQGGSEKLFF. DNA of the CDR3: TGTGCCAGCAAACAGGGCGGAAGTGAAAAACTGTTTTTT.

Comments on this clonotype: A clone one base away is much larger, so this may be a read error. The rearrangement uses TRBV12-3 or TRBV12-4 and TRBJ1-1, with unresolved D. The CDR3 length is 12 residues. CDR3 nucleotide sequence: TGTGTCAGCAGTTTAATGGGCACTGAAGCTTTCTTT. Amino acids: CVSSLMGTEAFF.

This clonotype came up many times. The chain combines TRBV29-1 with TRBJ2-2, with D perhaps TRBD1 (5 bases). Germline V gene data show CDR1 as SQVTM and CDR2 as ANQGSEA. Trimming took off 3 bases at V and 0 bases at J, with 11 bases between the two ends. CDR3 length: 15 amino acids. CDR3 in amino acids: CSVDQGVPNTGELFF. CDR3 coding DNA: TGCAGCGTTGACCAAGGGGTACCGAACACCGGGGAGCTGTTTTTT.

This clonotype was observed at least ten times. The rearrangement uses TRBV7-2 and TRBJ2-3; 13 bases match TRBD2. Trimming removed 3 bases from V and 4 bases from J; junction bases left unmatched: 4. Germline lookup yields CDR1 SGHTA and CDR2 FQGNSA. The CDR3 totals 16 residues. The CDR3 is CASSFTSGGGADTQYF. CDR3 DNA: TGTGCCAGCAGCTTTACTAGCGGGGGGGGGGCAGATACGCAGTATTTT.

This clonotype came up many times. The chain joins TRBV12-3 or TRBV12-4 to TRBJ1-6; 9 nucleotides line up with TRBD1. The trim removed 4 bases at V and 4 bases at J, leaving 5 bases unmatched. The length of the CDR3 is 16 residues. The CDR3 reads CASSSGGQGYNSPLHF. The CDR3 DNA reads TGTGCCAGCAGTTCAGGAGGACAGGGGTATAATTCACCCCTCCACTTT.

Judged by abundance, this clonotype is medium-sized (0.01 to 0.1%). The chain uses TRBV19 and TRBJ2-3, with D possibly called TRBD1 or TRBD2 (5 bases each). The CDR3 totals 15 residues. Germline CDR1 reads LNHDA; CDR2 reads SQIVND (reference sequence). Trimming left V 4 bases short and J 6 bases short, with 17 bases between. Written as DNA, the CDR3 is TGTGCCAGTAGTAAGCTCCGGGACCCCGGGGATACGCAGTATTTT. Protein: CASSKLRDPGDTQYF.

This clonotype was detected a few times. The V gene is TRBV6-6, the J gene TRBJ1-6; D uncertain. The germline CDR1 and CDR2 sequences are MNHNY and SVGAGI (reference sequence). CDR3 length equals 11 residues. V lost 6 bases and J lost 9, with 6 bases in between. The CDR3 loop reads CASRSSSPLHF. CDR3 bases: TGTGCCAGCAGGTCTAGTTCACCCCTCCACTTT.

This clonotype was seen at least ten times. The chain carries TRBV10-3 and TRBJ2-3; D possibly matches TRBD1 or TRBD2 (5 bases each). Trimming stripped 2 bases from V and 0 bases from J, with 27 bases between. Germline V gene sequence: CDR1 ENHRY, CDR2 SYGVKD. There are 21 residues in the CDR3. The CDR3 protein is CAISEPLWASRDPPSTDTQYF. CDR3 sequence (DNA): TGTGCCATCAGTGAGCCGCTTTGGGCGTCGAGGGACCCGCCGAGCACAGATACGCAGTATTTT.

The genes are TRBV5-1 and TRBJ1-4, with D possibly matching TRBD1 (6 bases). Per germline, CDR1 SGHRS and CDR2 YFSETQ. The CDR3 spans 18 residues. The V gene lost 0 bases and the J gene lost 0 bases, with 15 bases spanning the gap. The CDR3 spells CASSLVLDSRATNEKLFF. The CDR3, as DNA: TGCGCCAGCAGCTTGGTTTTGGACAGTCGGGCAACTAATGAAAAACTGTTTTTT.

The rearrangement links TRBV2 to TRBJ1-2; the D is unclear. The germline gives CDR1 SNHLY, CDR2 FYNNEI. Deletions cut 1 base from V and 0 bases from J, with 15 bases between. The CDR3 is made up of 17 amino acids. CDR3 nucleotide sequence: TGTGCCAGCAGTGAAGTCCTTCTTAAAGTCGCTAACTATGGCTACACCTTC. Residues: CASSEVLLKVANYGYTF.

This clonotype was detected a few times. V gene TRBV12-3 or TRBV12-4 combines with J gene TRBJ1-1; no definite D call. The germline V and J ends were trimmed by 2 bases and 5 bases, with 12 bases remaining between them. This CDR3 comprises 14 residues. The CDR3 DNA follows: TGTGCCAGCAGTTTATTTTCCCTTTCTACTGAAGCTTTCTTT. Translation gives CASSLFSLSTEAFF.

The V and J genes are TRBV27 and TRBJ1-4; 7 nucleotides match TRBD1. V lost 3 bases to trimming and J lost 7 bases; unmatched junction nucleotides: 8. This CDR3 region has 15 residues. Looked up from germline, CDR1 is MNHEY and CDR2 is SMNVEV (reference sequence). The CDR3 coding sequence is TGTGCCAGCAGTTTTAGCCAGGGGGAAGCTGAAAAACTGTTTTTT. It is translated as CASSFSQGEAEKLFF.

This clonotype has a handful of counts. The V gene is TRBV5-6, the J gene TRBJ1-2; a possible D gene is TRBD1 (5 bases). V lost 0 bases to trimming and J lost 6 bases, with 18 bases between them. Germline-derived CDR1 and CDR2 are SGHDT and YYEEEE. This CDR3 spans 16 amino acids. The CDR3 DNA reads TGTGCCAGCAGCTTGGTCGAGGGGCTCCTGATTAATGGCTACACCTTC. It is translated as CASSLVEGLLINGYTF.

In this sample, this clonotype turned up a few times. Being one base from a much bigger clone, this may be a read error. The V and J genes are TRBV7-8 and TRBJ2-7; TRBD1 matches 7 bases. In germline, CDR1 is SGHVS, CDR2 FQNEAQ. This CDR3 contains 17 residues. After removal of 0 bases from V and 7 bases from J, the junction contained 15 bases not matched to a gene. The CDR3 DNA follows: TGTGCCAGCAGCTTAGCGTTCAGGACAGGTCGTTGGGGAGAGCAGTACTTC. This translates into CASSLAFRTGRWGEQYF.

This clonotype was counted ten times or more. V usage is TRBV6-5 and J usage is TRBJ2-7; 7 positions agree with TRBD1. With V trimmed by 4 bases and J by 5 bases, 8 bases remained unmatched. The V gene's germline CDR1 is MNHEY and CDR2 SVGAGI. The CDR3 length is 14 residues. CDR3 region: CASSFATGRHEQYF. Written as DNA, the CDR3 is TGTGCCAGCAGTTTCGCGACAGGGCGCCACGAGCAGTACTTC.